The T cell receptor (beta chain) under discussion was sequenced for a study of blood T cell repertoires in COVID-19. Study overall: The United States, Italy and Spain supplied acute and convalescent COVID-19 samples. T cells, B-cell-depleted T cells, or PBMCs provided the cDNA or gDNA that served as material.

A Seattle source enrolled patients during active infection and followed them longitudinally. As handled by the study authors: Estimates of nucleated cell counts were drawn from the amplification of reference gene primers. Clones were sequenced by immunoSEQ multiplex PCR, and TCRdb holds only the in-frame ones, with some missing. V and J calls and clone size are given by that table; D and trimming were obtained from the DNA. The repertoire consists of 200,000 to 300,000 clones, with around 89% occurring once and the leading ten covering about 6.7%. The receptor's source is a woman aged 25-40 years with COVID-19, enrolled during active disease. The sequencing input was peripheral blood.

The DNA of the CDR3 is TGTGCCAGCAGTACAGGGTTAGCCAAAAACATTCAGTACTTC. Amino acids: CASSTGLAKNIQYF. This chain joins TRBV2 and TRBJ2-4; maybe TRBD1 (6 bases). The germline V gene has CDR1 SNHLY and CDR2 FYNNEI. The CDR3 is 14 residues long. Trimming took 5 bases from V and 0 from J, leaving 8 bases between them.